This T cell receptor (beta chain) was identified in a study of beta chain features in type 1 diabetes. General study results and limits: In cDNA sequencing, cells with high TCR expression could be over-represented. A moderate, significant TCRB CDR3 shortening appeared in type 1 diabetes across four CD4+ subsets.

This clone was detected only a few times. The antigen remains undetermined. The length of the CDR3 is 13 residues. The V end was cut by 4 bases, the J end by 3 bases, with 12 bases between. CDR1 and CDR2 from the germline V gene are SQVTM and ANQGSEA. Staining for CD45RO/CCR7/CD25/CD127/CD95/CD27 allowed sorting of CD4+ naive, central memory, regulatory and stem cell-like memory cells. All of the isolated RNA was reverse transcribed, so expressed TCRB transcripts were sequenced. TCRdb's copy holds only in-frame clones and misses some; the assay was immunoSEQ multiplex PCR. The sample includes fewer than 300,000 clones, 11% of them seen just once.

V is TRBV29-1 and J is TRBJ1-2; TRBD1 is a possible D gene (5 bases). Specimen: naive CD4+ T cells from blood. This TCR was recovered from a man aged 25 to 40 with type 1 diabetes. The CDR3 coding sequence is TGCAGCGTTGGACGGCAGGGTGACTATGGCTACACCTTC. As protein: CSVGRQGDYGYTF.